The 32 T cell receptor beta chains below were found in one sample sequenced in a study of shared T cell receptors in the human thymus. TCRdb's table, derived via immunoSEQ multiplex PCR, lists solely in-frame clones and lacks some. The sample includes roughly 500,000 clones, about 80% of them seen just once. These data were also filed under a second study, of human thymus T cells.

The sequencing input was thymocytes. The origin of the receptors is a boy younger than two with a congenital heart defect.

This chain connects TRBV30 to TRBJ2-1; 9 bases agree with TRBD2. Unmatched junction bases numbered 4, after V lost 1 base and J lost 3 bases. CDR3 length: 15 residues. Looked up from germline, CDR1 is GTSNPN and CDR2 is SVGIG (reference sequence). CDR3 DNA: TGTGCCTGGAGTGCTCTAGCGGGGCACTACAATGAGCAGTTCTTC. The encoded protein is CAWSALAGHYNEQFF.

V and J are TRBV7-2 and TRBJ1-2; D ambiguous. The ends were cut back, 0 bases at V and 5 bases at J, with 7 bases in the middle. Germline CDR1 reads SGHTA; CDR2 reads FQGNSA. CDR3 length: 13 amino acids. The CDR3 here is CASSLAREYGYTF. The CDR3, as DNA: TGTGCCAGCAGCTTAGCCCGGGAGTATGGCTACACCTTC.

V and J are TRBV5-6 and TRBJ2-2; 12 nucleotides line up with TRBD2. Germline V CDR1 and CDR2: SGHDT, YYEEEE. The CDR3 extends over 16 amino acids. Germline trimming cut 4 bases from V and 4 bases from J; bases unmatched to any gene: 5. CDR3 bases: TGTGCCAGCAGCAGGACTAGCGGGACAGGCACCGGGGAGCTGTTTTTT. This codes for CASSRTSGTGTGELFF.

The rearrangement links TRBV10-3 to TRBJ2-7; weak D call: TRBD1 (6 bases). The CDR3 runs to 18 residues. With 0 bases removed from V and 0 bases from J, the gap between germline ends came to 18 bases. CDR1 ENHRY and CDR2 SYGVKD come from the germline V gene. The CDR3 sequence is CAISESFEWGRSSYEQYF. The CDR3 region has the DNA TGTGCCATCAGTGAGTCGTTCGAGTGGGGGCGATCCTCCTACGAGCAGTACTTC.

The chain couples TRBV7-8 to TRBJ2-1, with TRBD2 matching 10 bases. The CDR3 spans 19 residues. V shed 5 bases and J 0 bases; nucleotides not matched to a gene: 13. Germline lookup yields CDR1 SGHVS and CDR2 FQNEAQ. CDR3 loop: CASSGGLAGAGRSYNEQFF. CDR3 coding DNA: TGTGCCAGCAGCGGCGGTCTAGCGGGAGCGGGTCGCTCCTACAATGAGCAGTTCTTC.

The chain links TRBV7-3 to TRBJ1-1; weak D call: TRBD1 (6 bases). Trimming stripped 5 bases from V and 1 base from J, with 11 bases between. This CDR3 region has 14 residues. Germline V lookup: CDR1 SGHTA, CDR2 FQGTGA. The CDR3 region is CASSHQGPNTEAFF. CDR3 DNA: TGTGCCAGCAGCCATCAGGGGCCGAACACTGAAGCTTTCTTT.

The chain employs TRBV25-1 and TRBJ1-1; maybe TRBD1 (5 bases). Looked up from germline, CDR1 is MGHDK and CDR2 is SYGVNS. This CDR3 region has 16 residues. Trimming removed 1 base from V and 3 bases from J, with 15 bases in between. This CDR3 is CASSELFGGIDTEAFF. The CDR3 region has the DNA TGTGCCAGCAGTGAATTATTCGGGGGGATCGACACTGAAGCTTTCTTT.

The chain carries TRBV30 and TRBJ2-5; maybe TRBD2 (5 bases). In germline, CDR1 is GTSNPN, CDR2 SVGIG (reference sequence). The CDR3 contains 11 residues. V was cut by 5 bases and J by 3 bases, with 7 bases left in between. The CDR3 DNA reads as TGTGCCTGGGGACTGGAAGAGACCCAGTACTTC. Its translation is CAWGLEETQYF.

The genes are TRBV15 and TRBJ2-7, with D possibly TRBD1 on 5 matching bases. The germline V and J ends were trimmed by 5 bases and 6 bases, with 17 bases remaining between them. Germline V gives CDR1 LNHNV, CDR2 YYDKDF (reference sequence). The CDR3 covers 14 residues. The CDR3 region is CATSQLTKGFEQYF. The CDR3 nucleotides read TGTGCCACCAGCCAATTAACGAAGGGGTTCGAGCAGTACTTC. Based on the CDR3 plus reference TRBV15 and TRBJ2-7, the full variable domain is DAMVIQNPRYQVTQFGKPVTLSCSQTLNHNVMYWYQQKSSQAPKLLFHYYDKDFNNEADTPDNFQSRRPNTSFCFLDIRSPGLGDTAMYLCATSQLTKGFEQYFGPGTRLTVT.

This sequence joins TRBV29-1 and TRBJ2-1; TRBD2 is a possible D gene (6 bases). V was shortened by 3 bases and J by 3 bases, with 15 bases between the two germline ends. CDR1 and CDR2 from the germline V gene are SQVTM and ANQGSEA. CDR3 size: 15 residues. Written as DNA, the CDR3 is TGCAGCGTTGACTTAGCGGAGAGTATCTACAATGAGCAGTTCTTC. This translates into CSVDLAESIYNEQFF.

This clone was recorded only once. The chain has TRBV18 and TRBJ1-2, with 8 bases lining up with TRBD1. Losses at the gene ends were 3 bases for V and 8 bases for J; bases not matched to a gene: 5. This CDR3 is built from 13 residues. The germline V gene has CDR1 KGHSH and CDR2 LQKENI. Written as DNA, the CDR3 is TGTGCCAGCTCACCCTGGACAGGGCTCGGCTACACCTTC. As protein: CASSPWTGLGYTF.

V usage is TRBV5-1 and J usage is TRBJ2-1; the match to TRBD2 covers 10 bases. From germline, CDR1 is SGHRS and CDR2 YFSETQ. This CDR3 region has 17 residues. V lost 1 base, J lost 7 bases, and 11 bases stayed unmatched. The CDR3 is CASSLLGLAGVANEQFF. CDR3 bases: TGCGCCAGCAGCTTGTTGGGGCTAGCGGGAGTGGCAAATGAGCAGTTCTTC.

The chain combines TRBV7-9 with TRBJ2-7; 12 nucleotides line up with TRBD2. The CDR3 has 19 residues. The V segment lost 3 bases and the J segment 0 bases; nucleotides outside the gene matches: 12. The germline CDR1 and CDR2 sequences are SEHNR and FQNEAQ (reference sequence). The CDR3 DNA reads TGTGCCAGCAGCTTCGACGAGAGACTAGCGGGAGTGTCCTCCTACGAGCAGTACTTC. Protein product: CASSFDERLAGVSSYEQYF.

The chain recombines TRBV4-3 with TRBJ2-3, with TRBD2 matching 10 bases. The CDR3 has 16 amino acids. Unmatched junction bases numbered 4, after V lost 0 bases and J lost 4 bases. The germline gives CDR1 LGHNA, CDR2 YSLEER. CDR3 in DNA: TGCGCCAGCAGCCAAGATCCAGCGGGAGGGCCAGATACGCAGTATTTT. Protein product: CASSQDPAGGPDTQYF.

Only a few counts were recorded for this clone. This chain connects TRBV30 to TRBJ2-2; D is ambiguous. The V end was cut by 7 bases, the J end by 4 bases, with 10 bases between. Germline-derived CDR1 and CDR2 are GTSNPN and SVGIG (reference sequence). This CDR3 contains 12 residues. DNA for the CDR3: TGTGCCTCCACTACGCTCACCGGGGAGCTGTTTTTT. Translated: CASTTLTGELFF. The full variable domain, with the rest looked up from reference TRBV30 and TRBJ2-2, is SQTIHQWPATLVQPVGSPLSLECTVEGTSNPNLYWYRQAAGRGLQLLFYSVGIGQISSEVPQNLSASRPQDRQFILSSKKLLLSDSGFYLCASTTLTGELFFGEGSRLTVL.

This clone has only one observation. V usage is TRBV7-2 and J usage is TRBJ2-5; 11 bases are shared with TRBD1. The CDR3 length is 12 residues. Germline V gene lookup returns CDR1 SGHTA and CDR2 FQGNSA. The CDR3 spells CGGTGGGETQYF. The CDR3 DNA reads TGTGGGGGGACAGGGGGAGGAGAGACCCAGTACTTC.

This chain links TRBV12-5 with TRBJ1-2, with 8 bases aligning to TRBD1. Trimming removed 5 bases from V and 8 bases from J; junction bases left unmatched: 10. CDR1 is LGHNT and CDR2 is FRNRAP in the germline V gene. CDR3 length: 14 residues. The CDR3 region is CASGQTGEFWGYTF. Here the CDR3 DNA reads TGTGCTAGTGGTCAGACAGGGGAATTCTGGGGCTACACCTTC.

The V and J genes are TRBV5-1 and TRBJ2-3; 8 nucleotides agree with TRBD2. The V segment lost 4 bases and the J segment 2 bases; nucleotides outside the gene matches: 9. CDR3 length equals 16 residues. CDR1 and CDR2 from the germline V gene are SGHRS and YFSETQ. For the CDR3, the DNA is TGCGCCAGCAGCCGTCAAGCGGGGGTAGTCACAGATACGCAGTATTTT. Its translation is CASSRQAGVVTDTQYF.

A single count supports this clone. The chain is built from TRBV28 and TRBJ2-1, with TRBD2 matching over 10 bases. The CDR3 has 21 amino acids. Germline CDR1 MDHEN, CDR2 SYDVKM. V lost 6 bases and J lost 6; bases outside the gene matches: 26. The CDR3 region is CASSRPPGQGGAGGSGNEQFF. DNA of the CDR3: TGTGCCAGCAGCCGTCCCCCTGGACAGGGCGGAGCGGGAGGGTCGGGCAATGAGCAGTTCTTC.

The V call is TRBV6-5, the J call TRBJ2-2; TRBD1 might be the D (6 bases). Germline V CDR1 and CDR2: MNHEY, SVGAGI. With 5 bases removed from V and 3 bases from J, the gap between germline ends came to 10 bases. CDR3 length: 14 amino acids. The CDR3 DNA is TGTGCCAGCAGTGCCGGACAGTACACCGGGGAGCTGTTTTTT. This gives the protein CASSAGQYTGELFF.

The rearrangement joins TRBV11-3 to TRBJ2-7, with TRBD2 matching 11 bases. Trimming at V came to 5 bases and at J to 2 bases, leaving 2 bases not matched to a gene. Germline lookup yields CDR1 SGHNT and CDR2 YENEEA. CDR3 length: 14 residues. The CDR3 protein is CASSLLAGAYEQYF. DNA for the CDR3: TGTGCCAGCAGCCTACTAGCGGGGGCCTACGAGCAGTACTTC.

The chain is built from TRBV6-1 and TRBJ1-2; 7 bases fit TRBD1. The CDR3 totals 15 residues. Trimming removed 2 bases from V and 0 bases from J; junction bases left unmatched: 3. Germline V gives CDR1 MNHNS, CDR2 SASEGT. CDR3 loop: CASSERGQSNYGYTF. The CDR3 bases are TGTGCCAGCAGTGAAAGGGGACAGTCTAACTATGGCTACACCTTC.

The CDR3 DNA follows: TGTGCCAGCAAACCCCAGGGGGTGACTGAAGCTTTCTTT. It translates to CASKPQGVTEAFF. The V call is TRBV19, the J call TRBJ1-1; TRBD1 aligns across 7 bases. Germline values: CDR1 LNHDA, CDR2 SQIVND (reference sequence). This CDR3 region has 13 residues. V was pared by 9 bases and J by 5 bases, with 9 bases of the junction left unmatched.

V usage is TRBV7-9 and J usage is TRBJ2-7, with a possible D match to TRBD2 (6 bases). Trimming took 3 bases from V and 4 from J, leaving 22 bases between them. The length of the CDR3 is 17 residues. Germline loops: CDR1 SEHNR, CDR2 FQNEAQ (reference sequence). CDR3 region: CASSLSTGEGASYEQYF. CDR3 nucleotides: TGTGCCAGCAGCTTGTCGACGGGAGAAGGTGCGTCTTACGAGCAGTACTTC.

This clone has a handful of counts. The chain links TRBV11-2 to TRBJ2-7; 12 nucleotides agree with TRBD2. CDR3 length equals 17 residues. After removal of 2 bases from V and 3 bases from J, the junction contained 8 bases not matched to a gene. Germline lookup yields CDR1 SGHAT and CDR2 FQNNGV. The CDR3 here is CASSLPSGREPLYEQYF. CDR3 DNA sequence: TGTGCCAGCAGCTTACCTAGCGGGAGGGAGCCCCTCTACGAGCAGTACTTC.

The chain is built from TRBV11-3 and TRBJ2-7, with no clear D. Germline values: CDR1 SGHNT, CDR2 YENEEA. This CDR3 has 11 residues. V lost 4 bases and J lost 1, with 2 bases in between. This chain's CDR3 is CASSSSYEQYF. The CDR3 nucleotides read TGTGCCAGCAGCTCTTCCTACGAGCAGTACTTC.

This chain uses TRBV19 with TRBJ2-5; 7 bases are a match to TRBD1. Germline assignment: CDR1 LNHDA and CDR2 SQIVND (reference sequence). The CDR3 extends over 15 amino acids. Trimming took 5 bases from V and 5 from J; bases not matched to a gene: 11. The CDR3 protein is CASSVGQDRWETQYF. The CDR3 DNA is TGTGCCAGTAGTGTCGGACAGGATCGGTGGGAGACCCAGTACTTC.

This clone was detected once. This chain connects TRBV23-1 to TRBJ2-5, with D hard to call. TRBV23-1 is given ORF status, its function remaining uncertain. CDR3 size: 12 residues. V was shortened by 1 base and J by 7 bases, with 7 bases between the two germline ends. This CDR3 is CASSQCPGTQYF. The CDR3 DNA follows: TGCGCCAGCAGTCAATGCCCAGGGACCCAGTACTTC.

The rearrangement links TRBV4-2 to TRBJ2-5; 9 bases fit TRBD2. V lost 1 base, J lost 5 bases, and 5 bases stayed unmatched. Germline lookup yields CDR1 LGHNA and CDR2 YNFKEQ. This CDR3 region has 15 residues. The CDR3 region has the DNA TGTGCCAGCAGCCAAGGGACTAGCGCCGGGGAGACCCAGTACTTC. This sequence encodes CASSQGTSAGETQYF.

For the CDR3, the DNA is TGTGCCATCAGTGCTATCAGCGACCTCGGGGAGCAGTACTTC. It translates to CAISAISDLGEQYF. This chain links TRBV10-3 with TRBJ2-7; D is ambiguous. V was pared by 4 bases and J by 7 bases, with 17 bases between. The CDR3 runs 14 residues. The germline CDR1 and CDR2 sequences are ENHRY and SYGVKD.

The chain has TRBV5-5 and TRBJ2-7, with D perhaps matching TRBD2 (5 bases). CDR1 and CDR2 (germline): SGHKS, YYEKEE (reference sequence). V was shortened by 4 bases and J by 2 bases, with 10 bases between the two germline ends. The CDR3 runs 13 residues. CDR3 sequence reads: CASSPGTTYEQYF. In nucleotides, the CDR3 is TGTGCCAGCAGCCCGGGAACCACCTACGAGCAGTACTTC.

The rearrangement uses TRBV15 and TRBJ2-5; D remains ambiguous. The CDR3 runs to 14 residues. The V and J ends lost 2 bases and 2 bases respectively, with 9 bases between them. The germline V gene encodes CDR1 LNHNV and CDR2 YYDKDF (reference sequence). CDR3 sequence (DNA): TGTGCCACCAGCAGACGAGCGCCACAAGAGACCCAGTACTTC. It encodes CATSRRAPQETQYF.